Listed below are T cell receptor beta chains from one sample, sequenced in a study of T cells in narcolepsy. Some clones are missing from TCRdb's copy, which holds only in-frame ones; the method was immunoSEQ multiplex PCR. This sample has roughly 27,000 clones, with approximately 77% found just once. The sequenced material came from memory (CD45RA-) CD4+ T cells from blood. The receptors derive from a human donor in good health. CDR3s include the opening cysteine and the closing phenylalanine or tryptophan. Each record gives: J gene, D gene, V gene, clone size, CDR3 protein, CDR3 DNA. A D gene is named only where the DNA matches it firmly. Part of the rows lack a size; the others show once, few, many or a class for expanded clones.

>TRBJ2-7|TRBD2|TRBV29-1|-
CSVLNPGLGSTYEQYF
TGCAGCGTGCTCAATCCGGGACTAGGATCCACCTACGAGCAGTACTTC
>TRBJ1-5|-|TRBV7-8|once
CASSPGRNRALNQPQHF
TGTGCCAGCAGCCCCGGTCGGAACAGGGCCCTCAATCAGCCCCAGCATTTT
>TRBJ1-5|-|TRBV6-4|-
CASTGFSNQPQHF
TGTGCCAGTACAGGGTTTAGCAATCAGCCCCAGCATTTT
>TRBJ1-2|-|TRBV2|-
CASSEDPEYGYTF
TGTGCCAGCAGTGAAGATCCGGAATATGGCTACACCTTC
>TRBJ1-2|TRBD1|TRBV19|-
CASSIRGTGISYGYTF
TGTGCCAGTAGTATACGTGGGACAGGGATTTCGTATGGCTACACCTTC
>TRBJ1-1|TRBD1|TRBV5-1|-
CASRQGAMNTEAFF
TGCGCCAGCCGACAGGGGGCCATGAACACTGAAGCTTTCTTT
>TRBJ1-6|-|TRBV11-2|-
CASSSGVWAYNSPLHF
TGTGCCAGCAGCTCCGGAGTCTGGGCCTATAATTCACCCCTCCACTTT
>TRBJ1-3|TRBD1|TRBV6-1|-
CASSGQGYSGNTIYF
TGTGCCAGCAGTGGACAGGGCTATTCTGGAAACACCATATATTTT
>TRBJ1-1|TRBD1|TRBV7-2|-
CASSLSPGTANTEAFF
TGTGCCAGCAGCTTATCCCCCGGGACAGCGAACACTGAAGCTTTCTTT
>TRBJ2-7|-|TRBV9|-
CASSVEGSPPTVQYF
TGTGCCAGCAGCGTAGAGGGCAGCCCGCCTACGGTGCAGTACTTC
>TRBJ1-5|-|TRBV7-2|few
CASSLFIGINSNQPQHF
TGTGCCAGCAGCTTATTCATAGGGATAAATAGCAATCAGCCCCAGCATTTT
>TRBJ1-1|-|TRBV9|-
CASSRGGQNTEAFF
TGTGCCAGCAGCCGCGGGGGGCAAAACACTGAAGCTTTCTTT
>TRBJ1-5|TRBD1|TRBV6-1|-
CASSGRQGENQPQHF
TGTGCCAGCAGTGGCAGACAGGGTGAGAATCAGCCCCAGCATTTT
>TRBJ2-5|-|TRBV18|-
CASSLYGKETQYF
TGTGCCAGCTCACTTTACGGCAAAGAGACCCAGTACTTC
>TRBJ2-2|TRBD2|TRBV7-9|-
CASSPRLAGRSGELFF
TGTGCCAGCAGCCCCCGACTAGCGGGAAGGTCCGGGGAGCTGTTTTTT
>TRBJ2-1|TRBD1|TRBV2|few
CARGGPGQGNNEQFF
TGTGCCAGGGGGGGTCCGGGACAGGGGAACAATGAGCAGTTCTTC
>TRBJ2-1|-|TRBV4-2|-
CASRPAFQGGMDEQFF
TGTGCCAGCAGGCCAGCTTTCCAGGGGGGGATGGATGAGCAGTTCTTC
>TRBJ2-1|TRBD2|TRBV5-4|-
CASSKLAGGGNEQFF
TGTGCCAGCAGCAAACTAGCGGGAGGGGGCAATGAGCAGTTCTTC
>TRBJ1-6|TRBD1|TRBV11-1|-
CASSRRGTAVSYNSPLHF
TGTGCCAGCAGCCGAAGGGGGACAGCTGTTTCCTATAATTCACCCCTCCACTTT
>TRBJ2-5|-|TRBV7-2|-
CASSLRRTVQETQYF
TGTGCCAGCAGCTTAAGAAGGACGGTCCAAGAGACCCAGTACTTC
>TRBJ1-1|-|TRBV28|few
CASSPPRGMIGNTEAFF
TGTGCCAGCAGTCCCCCTAGGGGAATGATAGGGAACACTGAAGCTTTCTTT
>TRBJ2-3|TRBD2|TRBV7-2|-
CASSLSGPSGGVNTQYF
TGTGCCAGCAGCTTATCCGGGCCTAGCGGGGGAGTAAATACGCAGTATTTT
>TRBJ2-3|-|TRBV7-9|-
CASTARRIGTDTQYF
TGTGCCAGCACGGCTAGGCGGATCGGCACAGATACGCAGTATTTT
>TRBJ1-1|-|TRBV30|-
CAWSRVGPEAFF
TGTGCCTGGAGCCGCGTGGGCCCTGAAGCTTTCTTT
>TRBJ1-1|-|TRBV14|few
CASSQMRGMNTEAFF
TGTGCCAGCAGCCAGATGAGAGGGATGAACACTGAAGCTTTCTTT
>TRBJ2-5|-|TRBV6-6|-
CASRAASGEQYF
TGTGCCAGCAGGGCTGCCTCTGGGGAGCAGTACTTC
>TRBJ1-5|TRBD1|TRBV19|-
CASSIGGRGPAAAQHF
TGTGCCAGTAGTATAGGGGGCAGGGGGCCCGCCGCAGCCCAGCATTTT
>TRBJ1-2|TRBD1|TRBV28|few
CASSSGGYGYTF
TGTGCCAGCAGTTCAGGGGGCTATGGCTACACCTTC
>TRBJ1-2|-|TRBV27|-
CASTSRGDYGYTF
TGTGCCAGCACTTCTCGTGGCGACTATGGCTACACCTTC
>TRBJ2-5|-|TRBV11-2|few
CASSLDQETQYF
TGTGCCAGCAGCTTAGACCAAGAGACCCAGTACTTC
>TRBJ2-2|TRBD2|TRBV5-4|-
CASSPIRTSGMNTGELFF
TGTGCCAGCAGCCCAATACGGACTAGCGGGATGAACACCGGGGAGCTGTTTTTT
>TRBJ1-5|-|TRBV28|once
CASRSTRGSNQPQHF
TGTGCCAGCAGATCCACGAGGGGTAGCAATCAGCCCCAGCATTTT
>TRBJ1-2|TRBD1|TRBV5-1|-
CASSLSPGQGDYGYTF
TGCGCCAGCAGCCTTTCCCCGGGACAGGGGGACTATGGCTACACCTTC
>TRBJ1-1|TRBD1|TRBV29-1|medium-sized
CSVNRGMNTEAFF
TGCAGCGTTAACAGGGGCATGAACACTGAAGCTTTCTTT
>TRBJ2-7|-|TRBV7-8|-
CASSPRSTYEQYF
TGTGCCAGCAGCCCTAGGAGTACCTACGAGCAGTACTTC
>TRBJ2-2|-|TRBV4-1|-
CASSQPLSPGELFF
TGCGCCAGCAGCCAGCCACTTAGCCCCGGGGAGCTGTTTTTT
>TRBJ1-4|-|TRBV28|-
CASSSHGVNNEKLFF
TGTGCCAGCAGTTCACACGGGGTAAATAATGAAAAACTGTTTTTT
>TRBJ1-2|TRBD1|TRBV28|-
CASSFLDRVYGYTF
TGTGCCAGCAGTTTCCTGGACAGGGTCTATGGCTACACCTTC
>TRBJ1-2|-|TRBV28|-
CASSSNYGYTF
TGTGCCAGCAGCAGTAACTATGGCTACACCTTC
>TRBJ2-1|TRBD2|TRBV28|-
CASSVSSGTSGRNEQFF
TGTGCCAGCAGCGTCAGCAGCGGGACTAGCGGGAGGAATGAGCAGTTCTTC
>TRBJ1-6|-|TRBV7-9|-
CASSREGNSPLHF
TGTGCCAGCAGCCGAGAGGGGAATTCACCCCTCCACTTT
>TRBJ2-2|-|TRBV9|-
CASSGGTTNTGELFF
TGTGCCAGCAGCGGAGGGACAACGAACACCGGGGAGCTGTTTTTT
>TRBJ2-7|-|TRBV14|-
CASSQDYRYSYEQYF
TGTGCCAGCAGCCAAGATTACCGATACTCCTACGAGCAGTACTTC
>TRBJ2-7|TRBD1|TRBV10-3|-
CAVGQGGYEQYF
TGTGCCGTTGGACAGGGGGGATACGAGCAGTACTTC
>TRBJ2-7|-|TRBV7-9|-
CASSAVNSYEQYF
TGTGCCTCTTCTGCGGTGAACTCCTACGAGCAGTACTTC
>TRBJ2-2|-|TRBV2|-
CASGAGQNTGELFF
TGTGCCTCCGGGGCAGGACAAAACACCGGGGAGCTGTTTTTT
>TRBJ2-2|TRBD1|TRBV30|once
CAWSVDRGSGELFF
TGTGCCTGGAGTGTGGACAGGGGGTCCGGGGAGCTGTTTTTT
>TRBJ2-5|-|TRBV9|-
CASSATSSENLETQYF
TGTGCCAGCAGCGCGACTAGTTCGGAGAACCTCGAGACCCAGTACTTC
>TRBJ2-2|-|TRBV19|-
CASRRGATTGELFF
TGTGCCAGTAGGCGAGGGGCGACCACCGGGGAGCTGTTTTTT
>TRBJ2-1|TRBD1|TRBV2|-
CASSTDRGHNEQFF
TGTGCCAGCAGTACTGACAGGGGGCACAATGAGCAGTTCTTC
>TRBJ1-3|TRBD1|TRBV19|once
CASSIGWTGTGNTIYF
TGTGCCAGTAGTATCGGGTGGACAGGGACTGGAAACACCATATATTTT
>TRBJ2-7|-|TRBV6-1|-
CASSQSYGQYF
TGTGCCAGCAGCCAGAGCTACGGGCAGTACTTC
>TRBJ2-1|-|TRBV20-1|-
CSAPGRPEQFF
TGCAGTGCTCCCGGGCGCCCTGAGCAGTTCTTC